The clone carrying this T cell receptor beta chain was counted at least ten times. Antigen: not known. TCR beta VDJ and CDR3 profiles were obtained from a genomic DNA template. TCRdb passed the reads through MiXCR, listing each CDR3 protein once. The profile shows some 280,000 distinct CDR3 sequences, 56% of them singletons. The length of the CDR3 is 16 residues. V lost 8 bases and J 6 bases, leaving 23 bases between the germline ends. Germline CDR1 and CDR2: ENHRY and SYGVKD. The record originates from a study of CD8+CD57+ T cells in acquired aplastic anemia. Study-level background: Average DNA yield from sorted CD4+ and CD8+ cells was around 3 ug. Study conclusions and caveats: Patients and healthy controls showed no significant CD8+ Simpson's diversity difference. Sharing between patients and controls was observed for around 30 CD8+ CDR3 sequences.

The sequence derives from a human donor with severe aplastic anemia or a healthy control (not recorded which). Sequencing was performed on sorted CD4+, CD8+, or CD8+CD57+ T cells (not recorded which) from PBMCs. The genes are TRBV10-3 and TRBJ2-1; D tentatively reads TRBD1 or TRBD2 (5 bases each). CDR3 in DNA: TGTGCCATCTCGACTGCGACTCTCGGGGCTTCCAATGAGCAGTTCTTC. It codes for CAISTATLGASNEQFF.